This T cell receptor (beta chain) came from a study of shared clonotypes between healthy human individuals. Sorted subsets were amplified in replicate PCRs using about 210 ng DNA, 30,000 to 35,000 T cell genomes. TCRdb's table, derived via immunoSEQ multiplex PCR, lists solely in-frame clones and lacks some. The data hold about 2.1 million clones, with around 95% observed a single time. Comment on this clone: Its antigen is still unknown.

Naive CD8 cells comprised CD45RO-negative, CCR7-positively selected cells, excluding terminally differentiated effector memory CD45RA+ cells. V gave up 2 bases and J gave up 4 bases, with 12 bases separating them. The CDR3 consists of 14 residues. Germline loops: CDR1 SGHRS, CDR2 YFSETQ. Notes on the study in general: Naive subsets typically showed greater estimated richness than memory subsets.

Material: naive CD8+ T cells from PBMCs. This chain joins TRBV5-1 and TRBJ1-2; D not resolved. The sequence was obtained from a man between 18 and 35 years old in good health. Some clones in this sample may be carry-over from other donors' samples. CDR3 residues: CASSLEQTSYGYTF. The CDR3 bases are TGCGCCAGCAGCTTAGAACAGACGAGCTATGGCTACACCTTC.